The next 29 T cell receptor beta chains were all read from a single sample in a study of a mutant IDH1 vaccine in newly diagnosed glioma. Generated by immunoSEQ multiplex PCR, the TCRdb table keeps only in-frame clones and is missing some. The table has around 53,000 clones, more than 85% seen once; the top ten hold roughly 2.3%. The time point here: week 11, during vaccination. One vaccine dose held 300 ug of mutant IDH1 20-mer peptide and came with topical imiquimod. No antigen is known for these receptors. Sequencing used PBMCs, obtained from a glioma patient whose treatment included an IDH1 peptide vaccine. These receptors all come from a man aged 50 to 60 with glioma.

The genes are TRBV18 and TRBJ2-1, with 13 bases aligning to TRBD2. Germline V gene data show CDR1 as KGHSH and CDR2 as LQKENI. V shed 3 bases and J 6 bases; nucleotides not matched to a gene: 8. The CDR3 totals 17 residues. The CDR3 sequence is CASSPVTSGGTFNEQFF. CDR3 bases: TGTGCCAGCTCACCCGTGACTAGCGGGGGGACGTTCAATGAGCAGTTCTTC.

The V gene is TRBV7-6, the J gene TRBJ1-2; 7 positions match TRBD1. With 2 bases clipped from V and 7 bases from J, the junction kept 7 bases outside the gene matches. The CDR3 loop spans 14 amino acids. The germline V gene has CDR1 SGHVS and CDR2 FNYEAQ. CDR3 DNA sequence: TGTGCCAGCAGCTTATCGACAGGGAGCTCTGGCTACACCTTC. This sequence encodes CASSLSTGSSGYTF.

This chain links TRBV27 with TRBJ2-1; either TRBD1 or TRBD2 may fit D (5 bases each). V lost 4 bases to trimming and J lost 13 bases, with 14 bases between them. Germline V lookup: CDR1 MNHEY, CDR2 SMNVEV (reference sequence). This CDR3 region has 12 residues. This CDR3 reads CASSSTGRGQFF. CDR3 in DNA: TGTGCCAGCAGTTCGACTGGACGGGGCCAGTTCTTC.

In DNA, the CDR3 is TGTGCCAGCAACGACCAGAACCCCGAGGGCTACACCTTC. Its translation is CASNDQNPEGYTF. The chain has TRBV21-1 and TRBJ1-2. TRBV21-1 is noted as a pseudogene. The CDR3 is 13 residues long.

This clone was counted between two and nine times. This chain joins TRBV2 and TRBJ2-6; D perhaps matches TRBD2 (6 bases). The V end was cut by 6 bases, the J end by 0 bases, with 12 bases between. CDR1 SNHLY and CDR2 FYNNEI come from the germline V gene. This CDR3 has 16 residues. This CDR3 is CASRGGVGSGANVLTF. CDR3 nucleotides: TGTGCCAGCAGGGGAGGCGTGGGCTCTGGGGCCAACGTCCTGACTTTC.

The chain links TRBV18 to TRBJ2-3; tentatively, D is TRBD2 (7 bases). Germline-derived CDR1 and CDR2 are KGHSH and LQKENI. There are 15 residues in the CDR3. V lost 2 bases, J lost 6 bases, and 15 bases lay in between. CDR3 nucleotide sequence: TGTGCCAGCTCACCAGCCACAGGGAGGGTGGATACGCAGTATTTT. Protein: CASSPATGRVDTQYF.

This clone has a single count. The chain joins TRBV6-6 to TRBJ2-6; D may be TRBD2 (5 bases). CDR1 and CDR2 from the germline V gene are MNHNY and SVGAGI (reference sequence). Trimming took 7 bases from V and 1 from J, leaving 11 bases between them. The CDR3 is 15 residues long. CDR3 in amino acids: CASNLRESGANVLTF. Written as DNA, the CDR3 is TGTGCCAGCAATCTTAGGGAGTCTGGGGCCAACGTCCTGACTTTC.

The rearrangement uses TRBV27 and TRBJ2-1; D may be TRBD1 or TRBD2 (5 bases each). Germline V gene data show CDR1 as MNHEY and CDR2 as SMNVEV (reference sequence). CDR3 length: 11 residues. With 4 bases removed from V and 9 bases from J, the gap between germline ends came to 7 bases. The CDR3 nucleotides are TGTGCCAGCAGTTCGGGGACTGAGCAGTTCTTC. Its protein is CASSSGTEQFF.

The sample holds one count of this clone. The chain couples TRBV9 to TRBJ2-5, with 7 bases matching TRBD1. Germline V gives CDR1 SGDLS, CDR2 YYNGEE. Trimming at V came to 5 bases and at J to 6 bases, leaving 10 bases not matched to a gene. This CDR3 contains 14 residues. For the CDR3, the DNA is TGTGCCAGCAGTGCGCAACAGGGGCTACAGACCCAGTACTTC. Protein: CASSAQQGLQTQYF.

J is TRBJ1-2 and V is TRBV29-1; D gene unclear. Germline CDR1 reads SQVTM; CDR2 reads ANQGSEA. This CDR3 has 17 amino acids. Trimming left V 6 bases short and J 1 base short, with 24 bases between. The chain's CDR3 is CSVNQARRARNNYGYTF. The CDR3 nucleotides are TGCAGCGTCAACCAGGCAAGAAGAGCGAGAAATAACTATGGCTACACCTTC.

This rearrangement joins TRBV5-5 to TRBJ1-1; TRBD1 is a possible D gene (6 bases). This CDR3 contains 14 residues. Trimming pared 1 base from V and 4 bases from J, leaving 11 bases between. Germline V CDR1 and CDR2: SGHKS, YYEKEE (reference sequence). CDR3 bases: TGTGCCAGCAGCTTGTCCCAGGGGAGCACTGAAGCTTTCTTT. Protein: CASSLSQGSTEAFF. The variable domain in full, with the rest retrieved from reference TRBV5-5 and TRBJ1-1, is DAGVTQSPTHLIKTRGQQVTLRCSPISGHKSVSWYQQVLGQGPQFIFQYYEKEERGRGNFPDRFSARQFPNYSSELNVNALLLGDSALYLCASSLSQGSTEAFFGQGTRLTVV.

This chain uses TRBV5-1 with TRBJ2-7; no definite D call. The germline V and J ends were trimmed by 7 bases and 1 base, with 18 bases remaining between them. Germline V CDR1 and CDR2: SGHRS, YFSETQ. This CDR3 comprises 15 residues. The CDR3 DNA sequence: TGCGCCAGCGGGTCCGGACGGAGTAGGTCCTACGAGCAGTACTTC. Its protein product is CASGSGRSRSYEQYF.

This clone was counted only a few times. The chain couples TRBV18 to TRBJ2-1, with D unclear. CDR1 is KGHSH and CDR2 is LQKENI in the germline V gene. The V and J ends lost 1 base and 8 bases respectively, with 9 bases between them. This CDR3 spans 13 amino acids. The CDR3 is CASSPQGFHEQFF. The CDR3 DNA reads TGTGCCAGCTCACCACAAGGGTTCCATGAGCAGTTCTTC.

The chain is built from TRBV19 and TRBJ2-7; D is possibly TRBD1 (5 bases). The germline CDR1 and CDR2 sequences are LNHDA and SQIVND (reference sequence). This CDR3 has 14 residues. V lost 0 bases to trimming and J lost 1 base, with 7 bases between them. The CDR3, as DNA: TGTGCCAGTAGTATAGATCAGGGTTCCTACGAGCAGTACTTC. This codes for CASSIDQGSYEQYF. Full variable domain (outside the CDR3, taken from reference TRBV19 and TRBJ2-7): DGGITQSPKYLFRKEGQNVTLSCEQNLNHDAMYWYRQDPGQGLRLIYYSQIVNDFQKGDIAEGYSVSREKKESFPLTVTSAQKNPTAFYLCASSIDQGSYEQYFGPGTRLTVT.

The chain employs TRBV27 and TRBJ2-1, with TRBD1 matching 7 bases. Germline CDR1 and CDR2: MNHEY and SMNVEV (reference sequence). Trimming took 5 bases from V and 7 from J; bases not matched to a gene: 8. This CDR3 is built from 14 residues. CDR3 residues: CASSPSTGSNEQFF. CDR3 nucleotide sequence: TGTGCCAGCAGTCCCTCGACAGGGTCTAATGAGCAGTTCTTC.

The chain is built from TRBV6-1 and TRBJ1-4; D is unresolved. Trimming cost V 2 bases and J 7 bases, with 11 bases left between them. The CDR3 sequence is 14 residues long. CDR1 MNHNS and CDR2 SASEGT come from the germline V gene. This CDR3 is CASSEKIGFEKLFF. The CDR3 bases are TGTGCCAGCAGTGAAAAGATAGGGTTTGAAAAACTGTTTTTT.

A single count supports this clone. The CDR3 spells CASSPGGVPSYGYTF. The CDR3 nucleotides are TGCGCCAGCAGCCCCGGGGGGGTCCCCTCCTATGGCTACACCTTC. The chain recombines TRBV5-1 with TRBJ1-2; tentatively, D is TRBD1 (5 bases). CDR3 length: 15 amino acids. V lost 4 bases to trimming and J lost 4 bases, with 17 bases between them. The V gene's germline CDR1 is SGHRS and CDR2 YFSETQ.

The rearrangement joins TRBV20-1 to TRBJ1-1, with 7 nucleotides matching TRBD1. Germline loops: CDR1 DFQATT, CDR2 SNEGSKA (reference sequence). The CDR3 is made up of 9 amino acids. CDR3 DNA sequence: TGCGGGCACAGGGGTGAAGCTTTCTTT. It yields the protein CGHRGEAFF.

The chain has TRBV30 and TRBJ2-5, with D tentatively TRBD1 or TRBD2 (6 bases each). V gave up 3 bases and J gave up 4 bases, with 18 bases separating them. The CDR3 length is 15 residues. The V gene's germline CDR1 is GTSNPN and CDR2 SVGIG (reference sequence). The CDR3 DNA follows: TGTGCCTGGAGCGTCGACGGGGGCACCACAGAGACCCAGTACTTC. This encodes CAWSVDGGTTETQYF. Looking up the rest from reference TRBV30 and TRBJ2-5 gives the full variable domain: SQTIHQWPATLVQPVGSPLSLECTVEGTSNPNLYWYRQAAGRGLQLLFYSVGIGQISSEVPQNLSASRPQDRQFILSSKKLLLSDSGFYLCAWSVDGGTTETQYFGPGTRLLVL.

This clone was picked up one time. The chain couples TRBV6-1 to TRBJ2-3; 9 positions match TRBD2. Germline V lookup: CDR1 MNHNS, CDR2 SASEGT. V was pared by 2 bases and J by 4 bases, with 13 bases of the junction left unmatched. This CDR3 contains 18 residues. The CDR3 region is CASSERFRASGNSDTQYF. The DNA of the CDR3 is TGTGCCAGCAGTGAAAGGTTCAGGGCTAGCGGGAACTCAGATACGCAGTATTTT.

The J gene is TRBJ2-5, the V gene TRBV5-5; a possible D gene is TRBD1 (7 bases). This CDR3 has 16 amino acids. Trimming removed 0 bases from V and 5 bases from J, with 17 bases in between. Germline loops: CDR1 SGHKS, CDR2 YYEKEE (reference sequence). The CDR3 protein is CASSLARQGGVETQYF. The DNA for the CDR3 is TGTGCCAGCAGCTTGGCCAGACAGGGAGGAGTGGAGACCCAGTACTTC.

The chain has TRBV2 and TRBJ2-7; D may be TRBD1 or TRBD2 (5 bases each). The CDR3 runs 14 residues. CDR1 SNHLY and CDR2 FYNNEI come from the germline V gene. V shed 11 bases and J shed 3 bases, with 20 bases lying between them. The CDR3 spells CAVRGPGRNYEQYF. The CDR3 DNA sequence: TGTGCCGTACGGGGCCCAGGGCGAAACTACGAGCAGTACTTC.

V is TRBV25-1 and J is TRBJ1-5; D perhaps matches TRBD1 (5 bases). V lost 4 bases and J lost 4, with 14 bases in between. The CDR3 spans 15 residues. Germline lookup yields CDR1 MGHDK and CDR2 SYGVNS. CDR3 DNA sequence: TGTGCCAGCAGTGGGAATCAGGGACCAAATCAGCCCCAGCATTTT. Its protein product is CASSGNQGPNQPQHF.

J is TRBJ1-5 and V is TRBV19, with 7 bases lining up with TRBD1. Germline loops: CDR1 LNHDA, CDR2 SQIVND (reference sequence). Trimming at V came to 4 bases and at J to 2 bases, leaving 8 bases not matched to a gene. The CDR3 is 16 residues long. The DNA of the CDR3 is TGTGCCAGTAGTACCTTGACAGGGAGCGGCAATCAGCCCCAGCATTTT. Translation gives CASSTLTGSGNQPQHF.

This clone was observed once. J is TRBJ1-4 and V is TRBV7-6; tentative D call: TRBD1 (6 bases). This CDR3 is built from 16 residues. Trimming took off 4 bases at V and 7 bases at J, with 19 bases between the two ends. From germline, CDR1 is SGHVS and CDR2 FNYEAQ. DNA of the CDR3: TGTGCCAGCAGCTCAGGGGAGCGGGACGTTGGTGAAAAACTGTTTTTT. Translating it yields CASSSGERDVGEKLFF.

V gene TRBV7-9 combines with J gene TRBJ2-5; D is unclear. The V end was cut by 6 bases, the J end by 4 bases, with 21 bases between. The length of the CDR3 is 16 residues. The germline V gene encodes CDR1 SEHNR and CDR2 FQNEAQ (reference sequence). CDR3 amino acids: CASRPNRRANGETQYF. The CDR3 DNA reads TGTGCCAGCAGACCGAATCGCCGGGCAAACGGAGAGACCCAGTACTTC. Complete variable domain (other parts from reference TRBV7-9 and TRBJ2-5): DTGVSQNPRHKITKRGQNVTFRCDPISEHNRLYWYRQTLGQGPEFLTYFQNEAQLEKSRLLSDRFSAERPKGSFSTLEIQRTEQGDSAMYLCASRPNRRANGETQYFGPGTRLLVL.

The chain is built from TRBV28 and TRBJ1-2; 10 bases map to TRBD1. The germline CDR1 and CDR2 sequences are MDHEN and SYDVKM. The CDR3 totals 14 residues. J gave up 7 bases and V 6 bases, and 8 bases lay outside the gene matches. CDR3 amino acids: CASRAGTGASGYTF. The DNA for the CDR3 is TGTGCCAGCAGGGCTGGGACAGGGGCGTCTGGCTACACCTTC.

The CDR3 loop reads CATSRDPATEAFF. For the CDR3, the DNA is TGTGCCACCAGCAGAGACCCGGCGACTGAAGCTTTCTTT. The chain has TRBV15 and TRBJ1-1; D is ambiguous. Trimming removed 0 bases from V and 5 bases from J, with 7 bases in between. This CDR3 has 13 amino acids. The germline gives CDR1 LNHNV, CDR2 YYDKDF (reference sequence).

Here the CDR3 DNA reads TGTGCCAGTGGGGGAGGGTATAACACCGGGGAGCTGTTTTTT. This gives the protein CASGGGYNTGELFF. The J gene is TRBJ2-2, the V gene TRBV6-4, with 7 bases identical to TRBD2. The CDR3 consists of 14 residues. Germline lookup yields CDR1 MRHNA and CDR2 SNTAGT. V was pared by 9 bases and J by 2 bases, with 6 bases of the junction left unmatched.